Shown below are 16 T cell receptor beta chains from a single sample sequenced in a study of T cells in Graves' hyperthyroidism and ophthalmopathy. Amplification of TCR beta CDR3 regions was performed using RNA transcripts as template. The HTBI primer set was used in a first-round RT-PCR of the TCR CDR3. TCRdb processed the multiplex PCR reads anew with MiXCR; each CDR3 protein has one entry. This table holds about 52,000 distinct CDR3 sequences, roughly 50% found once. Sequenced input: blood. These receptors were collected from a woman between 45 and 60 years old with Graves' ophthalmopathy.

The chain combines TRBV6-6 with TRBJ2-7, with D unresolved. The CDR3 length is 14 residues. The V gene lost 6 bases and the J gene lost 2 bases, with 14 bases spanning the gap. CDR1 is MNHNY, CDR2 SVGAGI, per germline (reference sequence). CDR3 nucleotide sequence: TGTGCCAGCAGCCGACGCGATGAAGCCTACGAGCAGTACTTC. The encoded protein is CASSRRDEAYEQYF.

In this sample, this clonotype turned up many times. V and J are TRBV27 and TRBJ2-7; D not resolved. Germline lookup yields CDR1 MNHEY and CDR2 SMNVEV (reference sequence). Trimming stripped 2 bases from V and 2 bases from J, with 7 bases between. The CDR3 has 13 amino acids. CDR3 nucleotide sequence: TGTGCCAGCAGTTTAGGTAGAACCTACGAGCAGTACTTC. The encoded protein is CASSLGRTYEQYF.

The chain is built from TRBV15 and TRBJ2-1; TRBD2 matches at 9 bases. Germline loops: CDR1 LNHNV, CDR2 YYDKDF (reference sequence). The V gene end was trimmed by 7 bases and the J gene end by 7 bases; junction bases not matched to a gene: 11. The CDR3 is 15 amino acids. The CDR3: CATKRPQRGANEQFF. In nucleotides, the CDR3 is TGTGCCACCAAGAGACCTCAGCGGGGGGCGAATGAGCAGTTCTTC.

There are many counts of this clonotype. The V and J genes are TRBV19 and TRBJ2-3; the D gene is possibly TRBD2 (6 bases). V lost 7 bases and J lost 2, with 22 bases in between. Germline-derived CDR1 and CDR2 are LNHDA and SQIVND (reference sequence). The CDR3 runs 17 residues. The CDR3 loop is CASTWRAQPEITDTQYF. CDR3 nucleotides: TGTGCCAGTACCTGGAGGGCCCAGCCCGAGATCACAGATACGCAGTATTTT.

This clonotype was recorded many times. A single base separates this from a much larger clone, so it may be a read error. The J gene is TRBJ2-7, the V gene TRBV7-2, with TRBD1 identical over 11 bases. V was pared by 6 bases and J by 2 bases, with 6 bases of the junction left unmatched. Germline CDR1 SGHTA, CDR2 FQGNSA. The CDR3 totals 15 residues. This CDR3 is CASSPGQGVAYEQYF. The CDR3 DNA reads TGTGCCAGCAGTCCGGGACAGGGGGTCGCCTACGAGCAGTACTTC. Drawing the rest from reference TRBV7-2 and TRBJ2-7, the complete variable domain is GAGVSQSPSNKVTEKGKDVELRCDPISGHTALYWYRQSLGQGLEFLIYFQGNSAPDKSGLPSDRFSAERTGGSVSTLTIQRTQQEDSAVYLCASSPGQGVAYEQYFGPGTRLTVT.

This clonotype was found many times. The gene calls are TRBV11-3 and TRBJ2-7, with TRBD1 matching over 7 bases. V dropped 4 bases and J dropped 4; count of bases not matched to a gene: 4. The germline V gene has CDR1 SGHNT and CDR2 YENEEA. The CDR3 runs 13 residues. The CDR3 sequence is CASSYRQGYEQYF. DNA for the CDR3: TGTGCCAGCAGCTACCGACAGGGATACGAGCAGTACTTC.

The chain's CDR3 is CASSESQRVPDTQYF. As DNA, the CDR3 is TGCGCCAGCAGTGAGTCGCAACGGGTTCCAGATACGCAGTATTTT. This rearrangement joins TRBV10-2 to TRBJ2-3; D unclear. The V end was cut by 0 bases, the J end by 4 bases, with 11 bases between. Germline CDR1 is WSHSY and CDR2 is SAAADI. This CDR3 has 15 amino acids.

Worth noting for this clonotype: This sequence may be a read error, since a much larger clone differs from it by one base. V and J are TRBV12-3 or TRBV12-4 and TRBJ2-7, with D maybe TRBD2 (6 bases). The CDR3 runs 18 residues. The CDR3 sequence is CASSAGGGFFGSSCEQYF. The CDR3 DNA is TGTGCCAGCAGTGCCGGAGGAGGGTTCTTCGGGTCCTCCTGCGAGCAGTACTTC.

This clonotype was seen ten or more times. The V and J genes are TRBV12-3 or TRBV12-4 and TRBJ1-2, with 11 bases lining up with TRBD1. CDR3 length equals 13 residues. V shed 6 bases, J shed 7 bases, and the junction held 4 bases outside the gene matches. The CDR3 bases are TGTGCCAGCAGGGGGACAGGGGGAATTGGCTACACCTTC. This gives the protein CASRGTGGIGYTF.

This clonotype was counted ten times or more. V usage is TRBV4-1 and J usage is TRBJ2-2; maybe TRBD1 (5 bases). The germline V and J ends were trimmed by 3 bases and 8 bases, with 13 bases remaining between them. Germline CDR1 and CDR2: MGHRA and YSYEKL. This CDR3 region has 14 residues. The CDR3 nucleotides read TGCGCCAGCAGCCATCCAGGGCGGCGGGGGGAGCTGTTTTTT. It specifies CASSHPGRRGELFF.

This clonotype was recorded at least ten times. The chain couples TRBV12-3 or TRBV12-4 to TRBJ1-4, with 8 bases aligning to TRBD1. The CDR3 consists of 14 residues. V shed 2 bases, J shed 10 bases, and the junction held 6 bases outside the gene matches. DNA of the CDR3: TGTGCCAGCAGTTTACAGGGGGCGATCGGAAAACTGTTTTTT. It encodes CASSLQGAIGKLFF.

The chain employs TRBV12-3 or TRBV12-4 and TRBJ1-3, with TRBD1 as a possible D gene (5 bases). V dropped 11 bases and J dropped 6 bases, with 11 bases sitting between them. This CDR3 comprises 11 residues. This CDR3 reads CASTGLNTIYF. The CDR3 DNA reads TGTGCCTCAACAGGTTTAAACACCATATATTTT.

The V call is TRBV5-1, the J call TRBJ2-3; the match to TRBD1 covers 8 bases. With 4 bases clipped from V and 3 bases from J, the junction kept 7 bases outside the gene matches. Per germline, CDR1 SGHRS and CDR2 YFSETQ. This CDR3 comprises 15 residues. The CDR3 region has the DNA TGCGCCAGCAGCCCTGAACAGGGGGGAACAGATACGCAGTATTTT. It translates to CASSPEQGGTDTQYF.

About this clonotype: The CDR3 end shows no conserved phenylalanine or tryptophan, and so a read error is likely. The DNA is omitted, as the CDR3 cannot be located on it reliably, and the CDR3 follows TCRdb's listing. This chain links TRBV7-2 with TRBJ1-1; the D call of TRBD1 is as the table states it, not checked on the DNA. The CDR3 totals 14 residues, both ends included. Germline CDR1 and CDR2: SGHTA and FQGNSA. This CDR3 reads CASRIGQGNTEAFS.

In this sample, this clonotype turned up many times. The CDR3, as DNA: TGCAGTGCATCCCGGACAGGGAGGAATGAGCAGTTCTTC. Amino acids: CSASRTGRNEQFF. The chain recombines TRBV20-1 with TRBJ2-1; TRBD1 aligns across 8 bases. The germline CDR1 and CDR2 sequences are DFQATT and SNEGSKA (reference sequence). J gave up 7 bases and V 6 bases, and 8 bases lay outside the gene matches. The CDR3 totals 13 residues.

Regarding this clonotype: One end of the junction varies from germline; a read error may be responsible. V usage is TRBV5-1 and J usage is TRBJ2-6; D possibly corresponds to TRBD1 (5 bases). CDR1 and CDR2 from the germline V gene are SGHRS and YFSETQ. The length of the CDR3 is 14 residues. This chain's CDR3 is CASSLGTGANVLAF. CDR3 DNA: TGCGCCAGCAGCTTGGGAACTGGGGCCAACGTCCTGGCGTTC.